This TCR beta chain was retrieved from a study of cytomegalovirus exposure and HLA in healthy donors. Use of 60 Vbeta and 13 Jbeta primers characterized the PCR. Only in-frame clones appear in the TCRdb table, and some are missing; sequencing was by immunoSEQ multiplex PCR. The sample holds about 89,000 clones, over 80% seen once. Germline assignment: CDR1 WSHSY and CDR2 SAAADI. CDR3 length: 14 residues. V lost 0 bases and J 0 bases, leaving 6 bases between the germline ends. This receptor was identified in a female donor in good health and CMV-seropositive. V is TRBV10-2 and J is TRBJ2-7, with D possibly TRBD2 on 6 matching bases. Sequenced sample: PBMCs. CDR3 DNA sequence: TGCGCCAGCAGTGAGTCGGGGGGCTCCTACGAGCAGTACTTC. Protein: CASSESGGSYEQYF.